Below are 13 T cell receptor beta chains sequenced from a single sample in a study of T cell repertoires in cytomegalovirus infection. No cognate antigen is known for these TCRs. TCRdb reanalysed the reads using MiXCR and keeps one entry per CDR3 protein. In the table there are roughly 280,000 distinct CDR3 sequences, 20% to 25% of which are singletons. Here the sequenced sample was cultured PBMCs, taken from culture after CMV antigen stimulation. These receptors came from a human donor in good health (CMV status not recorded). Some clones in this sample may be carry-over from other donors' samples.

The V gene is TRBV19, the J gene TRBJ2-1; D is unresolved. The germline CDR1 and CDR2 sequences are LNHDA and SQIVND (reference sequence). The CDR3 spans 12 residues. V lost 3 bases, J lost 12 bases, and 12 bases lay in between. DNA of the CDR3: TGTGCCAGTAGTATGTCGGCGCGCGGGCAGTTCTTC. Translating it yields CASSMSARGQFF.

In its sample, this clonotype was seen a few times. The chain employs TRBV12-3 or TRBV12-4 and TRBJ2-1, with D unclear. V lost 5 bases, J lost 2 bases, and 10 bases lay in between. This CDR3 is built from 14 residues. For the CDR3, the DNA is TGTGCCAGCAGTCACCTCGAAACCTACAATGAGCAGTTCTTC. Protein: CASSHLETYNEQFF.

This rearrangement joins TRBV19 to TRBJ1-5, with a possible D match to TRBD1 (5 bases). CDR3 size: 14 residues. CDR1 and CDR2 from the germline V gene are LNHDA and SQIVND (reference sequence). Trimming cost V 4 bases and J 6 bases, with 13 bases left between them. As DNA, the CDR3 is TGTGCCAGTAGTACTGGGGCTGGGTTTCAGCCCCAGCATTTT. Protein product: CASSTGAGFQPQHF.

The chain uses TRBV19 and TRBJ1-2; the D gene is possibly TRBD1 (5 bases). The CDR3 sequence is 14 residues long. Germline V CDR1 and CDR2: LNHDA, SQIVND (reference sequence). The V end was cut by 0 bases, the J end by 6 bases, with 11 bases between. The CDR3 protein is CASSIEVQGHGYTF. The CDR3 DNA follows: TGTGCCAGTAGTATAGAGGTCCAGGGACATGGCTACACCTTC.

The chain joins TRBV4-1 to TRBJ1-5, with 8 bases lining up with TRBD1. The trim removed 8 bases at V and 1 base at J, leaving 10 bases unmatched. The CDR3 is 16 residues long. Germline assignment: CDR1 MGHRA and CDR2 YSYEKL. CDR3 amino acids: CASRPRTGISNQPQHF. The CDR3, as DNA: TGCGCCAGCCGACCACGGACAGGGATAAGCAATCAGCCCCAGCATTTT.

This chain uses TRBV6-2 or TRBV6-3 with TRBJ1-2, with a tentative D call TRBD1 (5 bases). The V and J ends lost 6 bases and 0 bases respectively, with 11 bases between them. There are 14 residues in the CDR3. Germline V gives CDR1 MNHEY, CDR2 SVGEGT. For the CDR3, the DNA is TGTGCCAGCAGGGGGACGTCAACTAACTATGGCTACACCTTC. It encodes CASRGTSTNYGYTF.

This clonotype has a handful of counts. The V call is TRBV7-2, the J call TRBJ1-1, with 8 nucleotides matching TRBD1. Germline CDR1 SGHTA, CDR2 FQGNSA. The V and J ends lost 1 base and 6 bases, in that order; junction bases with no gene match: 13. The CDR3 is 17 amino acids. Here the CDR3 reads CASSLVLIRRQGSEAFF. The DNA for the CDR3 is TGTGCCAGCAGCTTAGTTCTGATCCGGCGACAGGGGTCTGAAGCTTTCTTT. The full variable domain, with the rest looked up from reference TRBV7-2 and TRBJ1-1, is GAGVSQSPSNKVTEKGKDVELRCDPISGHTALYWYRQSLGQGLEFLIYFQGNSAPDKSGLPSDRFSAERTGGSVSTLTIQRTQQEDSAVYLCASSLVLIRRQGSEAFFGQGTRLTVV.

The rearrangement joins TRBV10-2 to TRBJ2-5, with D tentatively TRBD2 (7 bases). Germline V CDR1 and CDR2: WSHSY, SAAADI. Trimming stripped 3 bases from V and 3 bases from J, with 14 bases between. The CDR3 has 15 amino acids. CDR3 residues: CASSDLKGGEETQYF. CDR3 sequence (DNA): TGCGCCAGCAGTGATCTAAAAGGGGGGGAAGAGACCCAGTACTTC.

The chain combines TRBV27 with TRBJ2-2; weak D call: TRBD2 (5 bases). Trimming took off 3 bases at V and 6 bases at J, with 14 bases between the two ends. This CDR3 region has 15 residues. The germline V gene encodes CDR1 MNHEY and CDR2 SMNVEV (reference sequence). DNA of the CDR3: TGTGCCAGCAGTTTTACGCGACCGGAGGCCGGGGAGCTGTTTTTT. Translated, it gives CASSFTRPEAGELFF.

V gene TRBV29-1 combines with J gene TRBJ1-5; 11 bases fit TRBD1. With V trimmed by 6 bases and J by 6 bases, 4 bases remained unmatched. The germline gives CDR1 SQVTM, CDR2 ANQGSEA. The CDR3 is made up of 13 amino acids. The CDR3 is CSVRTGGGQPQHF. In DNA form, the CDR3 reads TGCAGCGTCCGGACAGGGGGCGGTCAGCCCCAGCATTTT.

Many counts were recorded for this clonotype. The chain has TRBV12-3 or TRBV12-4 and TRBJ1-1; no clear D gene. Trimming removed 7 bases from V and 2 bases from J, with 11 bases in between. There are 13 residues in the CDR3. The CDR3 reads CASTAGLNTEAFF. DNA of the CDR3: TGTGCCAGCACCGCCGGCTTAAACACTGAAGCTTTCTTT.

This chain uses TRBV7-8 with TRBJ2-3; 8 nucleotides align to TRBD1. In germline, CDR1 is SGHVS, CDR2 FQNEAQ. This CDR3 comprises 18 residues. J lost 6 bases, V lost 3 bases, and 17 bases had no gene match. CDR3 in amino acids: CASSFPTGRAGGRDTQYF. In nucleotides, the CDR3 is TGTGCCAGCAGCTTCCCCACAGGTCGGGCAGGGGGCCGGGATACGCAGTATTTT. The full variable domain, completed using reference TRBV7-8 and TRBJ2-3, is GAGVSQSPRYKVAKRGQDVALRCDPISGHVSLFWYQQALGQGPEFLTYFQNEAQLDKSGLPSDRFFAERPEGSVSTLKIQRTQQEDSAVYLCASSFPTGRAGGRDTQYFGPGTRLTVL.

The table lists this clonotype with a few counts. This chain links TRBV6-5 with TRBJ2-3; 8 nucleotides align to TRBD2. V lost 10 bases to trimming and J lost 4 bases; unmatched junction nucleotides: 13. The length of the CDR3 is 15 residues. Germline V CDR1 and CDR2: MNHEY, SVGAGI. This chain's CDR3 is CATSPGGASPDTQYF. CDR3 nucleotides: TGTGCCACCTCCCCCGGGGGGGCCAGCCCAGATACGCAGTATTTT.